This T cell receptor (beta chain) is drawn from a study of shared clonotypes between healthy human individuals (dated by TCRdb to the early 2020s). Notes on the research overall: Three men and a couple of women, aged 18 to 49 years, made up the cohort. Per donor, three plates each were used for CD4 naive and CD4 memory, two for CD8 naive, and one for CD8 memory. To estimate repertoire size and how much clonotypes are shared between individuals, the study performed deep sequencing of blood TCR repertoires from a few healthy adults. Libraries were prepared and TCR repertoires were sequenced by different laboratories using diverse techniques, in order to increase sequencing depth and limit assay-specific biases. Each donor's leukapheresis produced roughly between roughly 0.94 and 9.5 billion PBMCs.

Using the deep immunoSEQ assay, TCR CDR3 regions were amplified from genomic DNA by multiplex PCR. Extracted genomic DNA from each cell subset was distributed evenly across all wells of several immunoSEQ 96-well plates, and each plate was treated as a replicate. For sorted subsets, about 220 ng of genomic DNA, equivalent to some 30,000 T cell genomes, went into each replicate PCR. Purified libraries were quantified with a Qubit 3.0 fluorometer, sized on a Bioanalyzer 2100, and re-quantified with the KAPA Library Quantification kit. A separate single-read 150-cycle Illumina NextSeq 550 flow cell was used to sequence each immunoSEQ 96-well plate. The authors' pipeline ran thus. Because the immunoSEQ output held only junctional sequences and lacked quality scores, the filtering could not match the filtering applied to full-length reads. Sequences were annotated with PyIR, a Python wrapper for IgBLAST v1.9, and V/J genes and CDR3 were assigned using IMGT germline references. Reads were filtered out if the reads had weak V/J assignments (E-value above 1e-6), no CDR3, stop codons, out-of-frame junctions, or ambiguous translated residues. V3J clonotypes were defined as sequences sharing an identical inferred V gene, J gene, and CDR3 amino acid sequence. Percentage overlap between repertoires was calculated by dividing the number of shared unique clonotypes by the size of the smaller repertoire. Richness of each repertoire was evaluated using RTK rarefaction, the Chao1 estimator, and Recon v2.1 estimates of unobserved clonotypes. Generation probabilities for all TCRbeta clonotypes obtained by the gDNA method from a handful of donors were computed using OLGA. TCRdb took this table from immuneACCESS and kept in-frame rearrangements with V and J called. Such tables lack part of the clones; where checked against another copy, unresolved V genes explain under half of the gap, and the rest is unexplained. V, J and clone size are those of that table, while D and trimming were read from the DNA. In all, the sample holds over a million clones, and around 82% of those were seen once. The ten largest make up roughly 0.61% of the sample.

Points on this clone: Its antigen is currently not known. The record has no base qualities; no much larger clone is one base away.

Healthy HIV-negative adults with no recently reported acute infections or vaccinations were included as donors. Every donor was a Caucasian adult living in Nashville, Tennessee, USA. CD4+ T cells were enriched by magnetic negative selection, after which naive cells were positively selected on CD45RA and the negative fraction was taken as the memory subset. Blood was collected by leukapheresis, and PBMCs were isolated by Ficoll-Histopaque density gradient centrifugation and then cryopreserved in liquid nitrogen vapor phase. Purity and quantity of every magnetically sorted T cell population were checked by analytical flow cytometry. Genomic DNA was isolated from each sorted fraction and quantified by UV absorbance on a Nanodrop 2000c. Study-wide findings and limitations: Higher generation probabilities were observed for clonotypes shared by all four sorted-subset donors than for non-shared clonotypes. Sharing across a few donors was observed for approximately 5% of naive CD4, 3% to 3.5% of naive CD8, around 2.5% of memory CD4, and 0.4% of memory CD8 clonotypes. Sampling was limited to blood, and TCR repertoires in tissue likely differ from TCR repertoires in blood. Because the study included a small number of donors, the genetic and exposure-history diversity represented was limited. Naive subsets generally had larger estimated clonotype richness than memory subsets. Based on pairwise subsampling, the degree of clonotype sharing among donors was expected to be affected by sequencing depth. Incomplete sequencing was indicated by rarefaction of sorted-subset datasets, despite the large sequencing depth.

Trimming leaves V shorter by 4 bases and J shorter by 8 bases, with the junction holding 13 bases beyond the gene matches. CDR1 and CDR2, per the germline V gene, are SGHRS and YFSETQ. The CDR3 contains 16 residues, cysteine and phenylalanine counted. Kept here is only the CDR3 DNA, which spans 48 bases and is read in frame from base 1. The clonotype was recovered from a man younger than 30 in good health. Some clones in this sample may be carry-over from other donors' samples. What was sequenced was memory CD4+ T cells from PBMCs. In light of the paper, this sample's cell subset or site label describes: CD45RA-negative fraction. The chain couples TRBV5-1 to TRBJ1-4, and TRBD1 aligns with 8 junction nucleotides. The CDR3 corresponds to CASSPGTGGTTEKLFF. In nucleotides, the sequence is TGCGCCAGCAGCCCAGGGACAGGTGGTACGACAGAAAAACTGTTTTTT. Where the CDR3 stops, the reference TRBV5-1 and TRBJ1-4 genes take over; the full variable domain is KAGVTQTPRYLIKTRGQQVTLSCSPISGHRSVSWYQQTPGQGLQFLFEYFSETQRNKGNFPGRFSGRQFSNSRSEMNVSTLELGDSALYLCASSPGTGGTTEKLFFGSGTQLSVL.